Following are 7 T cell receptor beta chains from one sample sequenced in a study of cytomegalovirus exposure and HLA in healthy donors. Assay used: immunoSEQ multiplex PCR; TCRdb lists only in-frame clones, some missing. Among 200,000 or so clones listed, roughly 82% were seen once. Sequencing was done on a sample of PBMCs. Receptors originate from a woman aged 30 to 39 in good health and CMV-seropositive.

J is TRBJ1-1 and V is TRBV2; D is uncertain. Germline CDR1 is SNHLY and CDR2 is FYNNEI. V gave up 3 bases and J gave up 11 bases, with 13 bases separating them. This CDR3 is built from 12 residues. DNA of the CDR3: TGTGCCAGCAGTGACCGGGGATCAGCCGCTTTCTTT. This sequence encodes CASSDRGSAAFF.

This chain uses TRBV5-1 with TRBJ2-1; 8 nucleotides align to TRBD2. With V trimmed by 4 bases and J by 3 bases, 9 bases remained unmatched. Germline V gene lookup returns CDR1 SGHRS and CDR2 YFSETQ. The CDR3 loop spans 16 amino acids. The CDR3 region has the DNA TGCGCCAGCAGCCCGCAAGTTAGCGGGATCTACAATGAGCAGTTCTTC. Translation gives CASSPQVSGIYNEQFF. The full variable domain, rest sourced from reference TRBV5-1 and TRBJ2-1, is KAGVTQTPRYLIKTRGQQVTLSCSPISGHRSVSWYQQTPGQGLQFLFEYFSETQRNKGNFPGRFSGRQFSNSRSEMNVSTLELGDSALYLCASSPQVSGIYNEQFFGPGTRLTVL.

The chain has TRBV4-1 and TRBJ1-1, with 7 bases lining up with TRBD1. From germline, CDR1 is MGHRA and CDR2 YSYEKL. Trimming took 6 bases from V and 6 from J; bases not matched to a gene: 13. This CDR3 has 15 residues. The CDR3 sequence: CASRPPTGPGAEAFF. CDR3 sequence (DNA): TGCGCCAGCAGACCCCCGACAGGGCCGGGAGCTGAAGCTTTCTTT.

This clone has a handful of counts. V is TRBV4-1 and J is TRBJ2-7; tentative D call: TRBD1 (6 bases). The V end lost 3 bases, the J end lost 3 bases, and 21 bases lay between the germline ends. CDR3 length equals 17 residues. Germline loops: CDR1 MGHRA, CDR2 YSYEKL. The CDR3 coding sequence is TGCGCCAGCAGCCATCTGGGGGCAGGGGACAAAGACTACGAGCAGTACTTC. Translating gives CASSHLGAGDKDYEQYF.

The CDR3 region is CASSLHHRYQETQYF. The CDR3 nucleotides are TGTGCCAGCAGCCTCCACCACCGGTACCAAGAGACCCAGTACTTC. V usage is TRBV9 and J usage is TRBJ2-5, with no clear D. The germline CDR1 and CDR2 sequences are SGDLS and YYNGEE. Trimming removed 4 bases at V and 0 bases at J, with 13 bases between. This CDR3 spans 15 amino acids.

The chain couples TRBV2 to TRBJ1-2, with 11 bases fitting TRBD1. This CDR3 is built from 14 residues. V dropped 6 bases and J dropped 7; count of bases not matched to a gene: 7. Looked up from germline, CDR1 is SNHLY and CDR2 is FYNNEI. The CDR3 spells CASSPGQGESGYTF. The CDR3 region has the DNA TGTGCCAGCAGCCCGGGACAGGGGGAATCTGGCTACACCTTC.

The genes are TRBV29-1 and TRBJ2-2; 8 bases match TRBD1. The CDR3 length is 15 residues. Germline CDR1 is SQVTM and CDR2 is ANQGSEA. V was clipped by 6 bases and J by 6 bases; unmatched bases: 12. The CDR3 sequence: CSVGTGPTGAGELFF. The CDR3 DNA follows: TGCAGCGTCGGGACAGGTCCTACGGGCGCCGGGGAGCTGTTTTTT.